Reported below is one TCR beta chain. Its antigen remains unidentified. One base away there is no much larger clone; base qualities are not given. These data belong to a study of Graves' ophthalmopathy and Graves' hyperthyroidism (dated by TCRdb to the late 2010s). Background on the whole study: Peripheral blood was collected before any treatment was given, at the time of initial diagnosis. TCR beta repertoire signatures were used to distinguish Graves' ophthalmopathy from Graves' hyperthyroidism and to predict progression to ophthalmopathy. In total, some 140 blood samples were TCR-sequenced: approximately 42 ophthalmopathy, roughly 77 hyperthyroidism and roughly 17 hyperthyroidism-to-ophthalmopathy patients. A discovery set of 100 patients (43 ophthalmopathy, around 57 stable hyperthyroidism) was enrolled to explore V-J signatures distinguishing ophthalmopathy from hyperthyroidism. An independent validation cohort comprised 18 hyperthyroidism patients and about 16 patients who later progressed from hyperthyroidism to ophthalmopathy. In about six hyperthyroidism patients, the T-cell repertoires found in thyroid tissue were compared with those found in blood. Once sampling was done, hyperthyroidism patients were given methimazole at a starting dose of 30 mg daily, while ophthalmopathy patients were given high-dose intravenous methylprednisolone. What the authors observed across the whole study: Most expanded thyroid clonotypes with frequency above 0.001 were also detected in blood, suggesting blood repertoires may reflect the thyroid immune response. No statistical method was used to set the sample size in advance, and the investigators knew which group each participant was assigned to. The 13-signature model separated ophthalmopathy from stable hyperthyroidism with 85% to 90% sensitivity and about 84% specificity in cross-validation, and 80%/75% in the test set. In validation, the model predicted ophthalmopathy progression with over 60% sensitivity and less than 80% specificity; fewer than 15 predicted patients were CT-confirmed with GO in a median of about 7.1 months.

The CDR3 covers 15 residues, taking in both the cysteine and the phenylalanine. Here the CDR3 DNA is all that survives: 45 bases in frame from base 1. V gives up 2 bases and J gives up 9 bases, and the segment between their germline ends measures 19 bases. CDR1 and CDR2, looked up from the germline V gene (reference sequence), are LNHDA and SQIVND. Patients with ophthalmopathy had moderately to severely active disease, with a Clinical Activity Score of 3 or more, a NOSPECS grade of 4 or more, and a disease duration of less than 3 months. Patients were excluded if they had other autoimmune diseases, uncontrolled infections, pregnancy or lactation. Diagnosis was based on clinical symptoms, serum thyroxine, TRAb, thyroid ultrasound and orbital computed tomography. PBMCs were isolated from about 10 ml of fresh peripheral blood by Ficoll-Paque density gradient centrifugation. Total RNA was extracted with Trizol reagent and quality-checked on an Agilent 2100 Bioanalyzer.

TCR beta CDR3 regions were amplified from RNA transcripts for repertoire sequencing. A first-round RT-PCR used HTBI primers with the Qiagen OneStep RT-PCR kit, followed by a second-round multiplex PCR, size selection and purification. Libraries were sequenced on an Illumina HiSeq2000 using paired-end 100 bp reads. Per the authors' processing: SOAPnuke was used to process the reads, throwing out any read that had adapters, had uncalled bases, had a mean Phred below 15, or lacked an exact constant-primer or identifier match. COPE v1.2.5 was used to merge the high-quality paired reads. Each unique nucleotide sequence was defined as a clonotype, and clonotypes were aligned to IMGT TRB V, D and J references with MiTCR v1.1. Only V-J combinations with frequency above 0.0001 were analysed, covering around 99% of repertoires. For each V-J combination, a TCR clonal expansion and chaos score was defined as F50 clonal expansion divided by the chaos observed in the TCRdist matrix. Welch's t-statistics and random forest were used to reduce the features to approximately 13 V-J combinations, which were then used as input to a naive Bayes classifier. Thyroid-blood repertoire similarity was quantified with the Morisita-Horn index. The public sequencing data were trimmed at Q25 with fastp and processed into clonotypes with MiXCR by TCRdb, which kept only in-frame beta chains. A single entry per CDR3 protein holds the most common genes and DNA from its merged rows. The V and J calls were not made by the authors but by TCRdb's processing. The sample data list about 230,000 distinct CDR3 sequences, and around 42% of these were observed just once. Clones ranked in the top ten supply around half of the sample.

Sequences were obtained from peripheral blood. The source is an adult man with Graves' ophthalmopathy. The rearrangement combines TRBV19 with TRBJ2-5; TRBD2 is perhaps the D gene, given 5 matching bases. The sequence in DNA is TGTGCCAGTAGTATATGGAGCCTCCCCAAGGAGGCCCAGTACTTC. Its translation reads: CASSIWSLPKEAQYF.